The next 12 T cell receptor beta chains were all read from a single sample in a study of regulatory T cells in long-lasting Graves disease. Time point defined: persistent/refractory GD, antithyroid drugs over 5 years with positive TRAb. PBMCs provided the RNA from which the TCR library was made. CDR3 regions were amplified by Arm-PCR using iRepertoire HTBI primers to build TCR beta libraries. Via MiXCR, TCRdb re-called the multiplex PCR reads, giving one row per CDR3 protein. Of 700,000 or so distinct CDR3 sequences in the sample, about 32% were seen once. The source was peripheral blood mononuclear cells (PBMCs), collected when the disease was refractory, from a patient treated with antithyroid drugs. The receptors here all came from a female donor with Graves disease.

This clonotype was counted a few times. The chain employs TRBV11-2 and TRBJ2-5, with 7 bases that match TRBD2. Germline trimming cut 4 bases from V and 0 bases from J; bases unmatched to any gene: 11. Germline-derived CDR1 and CDR2 are SGHAT and FQNNGV. The CDR3 extends over 17 amino acids. In DNA, the CDR3 is TGTGCCAGCAGCTCGCCGTGGGGGGGGTCGTACCAAGAGACCCAGTACTTC. Its protein product is CASSSPWGGSYQETQYF.

The chain recombines TRBV29-1 with TRBJ1-2; unclear D gene. This CDR3 is 14 amino acids long. Between the trimmed V and J ends, which lost 4 bases and 5 bases, there was a span of 17 bases. The germline gives CDR1 SQVTM, CDR2 ANQGSEA. The CDR3 DNA is TGCAGCGTTGCTTCGCACACCGAGAATTATGGCTACACCTTC. It is translated as CSVASHTENYGYTF. The whole variable domain, filled in from reference TRBV29-1 and TRBJ1-2, reads SAVISQKPSRDICQRGTSLTIQCQVDSQVTMMFWYRQQPGQSLTLIATANQGSEATYESGFVIDKFPISRPNLTFSTLTVSNMSPEDSSIYLCSVASHTENYGYTFGSGTRLTVV.

This clonotype was counted between two and nine times. The chain is built from TRBV7-9 and TRBJ1-4, with TRBD1 identical over 10 bases. CDR1 and CDR2 from the germline V gene are SEHNR and FQNEAQ (reference sequence). This CDR3 is built from 16 residues. Losses at the gene ends were 0 bases for V and 7 bases for J; bases not matched to a gene: 5. CDR3 DNA sequence: TGTGCCAGCAGCTTAGCGTCGACAGGGGGCGTTGAAAAACTGTTTTTT. This codes for CASSLASTGGVEKLFF. Variable domain in full (rest from reference TRBV7-9 and TRBJ1-4): DTGVSQNPRHKITKRGQNVTFRCDPISEHNRLYWYRQTLGQGPEFLTYFQNEAQLEKSRLLSDRFSAERPKGSFSTLEIQRTEQGDSAMYLCASSLASTGGVEKLFFGSGTQLSVL.

This clonotype was observed a handful of times. The J gene is TRBJ2-7, the V gene TRBV27; 9 nucleotides line up with TRBD1. Losses at the gene ends were 10 bases for V and 2 bases for J; bases not matched to a gene: 9. Germline loops: CDR1 MNHEY, CDR2 SMNVEV (reference sequence). The length of the CDR3 is 14 residues. CDR3 region: CATLVGTGPYEQYF. The CDR3 nucleotides read TGTGCCACCCTTGTGGGGACAGGGCCCTACGAGCAGTACTTC.

This clonotype occurred many times. The chain carries TRBV12-3 or TRBV12-4 and TRBJ1-2, with 9 bases matching TRBD1. V lost 5 bases to trimming and J lost 4 bases; unmatched junction nucleotides: 8. The CDR3 sequence is 15 residues long. CDR3 residues: CASSRPGTGTYGYTF. CDR3 sequence (DNA): TGTGCCAGCAGTCGTCCCGGGACAGGGACCTATGGCTACACCTTC.

The chain has TRBV6-4 and TRBJ1-5, with D unclear. The CDR3 has 15 residues. V was trimmed by 3 bases and J by 3 bases, leaving 12 bases between them. CDR1 MRHNA and CDR2 SNTAGT come from the germline V gene. For the CDR3, the DNA is TGTGCCAGCAGTGAATCAGGTTCTCCCAATCAGCCCCAGCATTTT. Amino acids: CASSESGSPNQPQHF.

In this sample, this clonotype turned up a few times. CDR3 in DNA: TGTGCCAGCAGTGACAGGGCGCAATCCACTGAAGCTTTCTTT. Its protein is CASSDRAQSTEAFF. This chain connects TRBV2 to TRBJ1-1; TRBD1 is a possible D gene (5 bases). The germline V gene has CDR1 SNHLY and CDR2 FYNNEI. The CDR3 runs to 14 residues. The V and J ends lost 3 bases and 4 bases respectively, with 12 bases between them.

The V gene is TRBV27, the J gene TRBJ2-6; no clear D. Germline CDR1 reads MNHEY; CDR2 reads SMNVEV (reference sequence). This CDR3 contains 17 residues. V lost 6 bases, J lost 0 bases, and 15 bases lay in between. The chain's CDR3 is CASSPATVFSGANVLTF. The CDR3 DNA reads as TGTGCCAGCAGCCCCGCCACGGTTTTCTCTGGGGCCAACGTCCTGACTTTC.

CDR3 region: CSARGAGYPYEQYF. The CDR3 region has the DNA TGCAGTGCTAGAGGGGCAGGGTACCCCTACGAGCAGTACTTC. The chain carries TRBV20-1 and TRBJ2-7; D perhaps matches TRBD1 (5 bases). From germline, CDR1 is DFQATT and CDR2 SNEGSKA (reference sequence). This CDR3 has 14 residues. The V end was cut by 1 base, the J end by 2 bases, with 12 bases between.

At least ten counts were recorded for this clonotype. The rearrangement links TRBV7-9 to TRBJ2-5, with D uncertain. Germline assignment: CDR1 SEHNR and CDR2 FQNEAQ (reference sequence). The V end was cut by 7 bases, the J end by 2 bases, with 8 bases between. The CDR3 has 12 residues. In nucleotides, the CDR3 is TGTGCCAGCACAAGCGCGCAAGAGACCCAGTACTTC. It encodes CASTSAQETQYF.

This clonotype was seen a few times. J is TRBJ2-5 and V is TRBV12-3 or TRBV12-4, with TRBD1 as a possible D gene (6 bases). V lost 5 bases and J 6 bases, leaving 10 bases between the germline ends. CDR3 length: 12 amino acids. The CDR3 region is CASSLGQKTQYF. CDR3 nucleotide sequence: TGTGCCAGCAGTCTCGGACAGAAGACCCAGTACTTC.

This clonotype was detected only a few times. This chain links TRBV28 with TRBJ2-2; tentatively, D is TRBD1 (6 bases). Germline V lookup: CDR1 MDHEN, CDR2 SYDVKM. With 4 bases removed from V and 7 bases from J, the gap between germline ends came to 10 bases. The CDR3 is made up of 13 amino acids. The CDR3 sequence is CASSSGQNGELFF. The DNA for the CDR3 is TGTGCCAGCAGTTCAGGACAGAACGGGGAGCTGTTTTTT.